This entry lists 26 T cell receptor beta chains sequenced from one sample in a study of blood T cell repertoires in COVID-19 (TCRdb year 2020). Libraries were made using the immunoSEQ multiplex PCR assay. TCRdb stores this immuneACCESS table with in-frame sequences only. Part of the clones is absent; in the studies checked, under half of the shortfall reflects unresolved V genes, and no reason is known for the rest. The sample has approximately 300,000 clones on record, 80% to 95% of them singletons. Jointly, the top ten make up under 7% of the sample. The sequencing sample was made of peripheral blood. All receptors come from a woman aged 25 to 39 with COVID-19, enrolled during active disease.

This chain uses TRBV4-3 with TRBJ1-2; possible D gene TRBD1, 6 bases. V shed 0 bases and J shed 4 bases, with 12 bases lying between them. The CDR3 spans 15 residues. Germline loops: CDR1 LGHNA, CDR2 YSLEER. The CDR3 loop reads CASSQDQGTSYGYTF. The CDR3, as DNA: TGCGCCAGCAGCCAAGATCAGGGGACAAGCTATGGCTACACCTTC.

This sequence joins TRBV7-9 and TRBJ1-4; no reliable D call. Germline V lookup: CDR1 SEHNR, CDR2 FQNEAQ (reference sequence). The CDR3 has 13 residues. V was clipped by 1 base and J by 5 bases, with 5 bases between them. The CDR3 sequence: CASSLDLNEKLFF. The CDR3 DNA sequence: TGTGCCAGCAGCTTAGACTTAAATGAAAAACTGTTTTTT.

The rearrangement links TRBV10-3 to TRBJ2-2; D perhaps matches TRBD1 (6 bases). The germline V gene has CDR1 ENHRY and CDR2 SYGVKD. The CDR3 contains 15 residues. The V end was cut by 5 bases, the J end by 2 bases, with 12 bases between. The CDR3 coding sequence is TGTGCCATCAGTTACAGGGAAAGAAACACCGGGGAGCTGTTTTTT. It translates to CAISYRERNTGELFF.

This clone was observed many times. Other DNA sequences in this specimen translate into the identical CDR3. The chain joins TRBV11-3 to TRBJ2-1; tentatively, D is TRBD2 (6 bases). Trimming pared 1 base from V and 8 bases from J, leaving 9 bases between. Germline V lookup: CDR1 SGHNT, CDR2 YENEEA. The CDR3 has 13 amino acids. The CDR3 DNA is TGTGCCAGCAGCTTAGGGTGGGGGGATGAGCAGTTCTTC. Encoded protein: CASSLGWGDEQFF.

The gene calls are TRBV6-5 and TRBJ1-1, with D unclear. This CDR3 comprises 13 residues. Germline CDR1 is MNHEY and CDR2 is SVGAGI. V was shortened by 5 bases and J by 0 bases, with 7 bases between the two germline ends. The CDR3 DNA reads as TGTGCCAGCAGTCCCCAGTTGAACACTGAAGCTTTCTTT. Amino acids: CASSPQLNTEAFF.

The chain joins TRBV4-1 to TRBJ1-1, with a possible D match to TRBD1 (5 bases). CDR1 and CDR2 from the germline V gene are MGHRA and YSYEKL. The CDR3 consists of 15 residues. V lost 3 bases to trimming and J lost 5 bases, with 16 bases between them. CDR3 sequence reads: CASSQEGIWNTEAFF. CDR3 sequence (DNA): TGCGCCAGCAGCCAGGAGGGGATTTGGAATACTGAAGCTTTCTTT.

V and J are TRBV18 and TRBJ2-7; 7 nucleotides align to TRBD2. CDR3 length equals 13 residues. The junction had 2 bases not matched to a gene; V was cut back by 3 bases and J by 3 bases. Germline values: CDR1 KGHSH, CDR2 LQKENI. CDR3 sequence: CASSPTSDYEQYF. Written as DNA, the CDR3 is TGTGCCAGCTCACCTACTAGCGACTACGAGCAGTACTTC.

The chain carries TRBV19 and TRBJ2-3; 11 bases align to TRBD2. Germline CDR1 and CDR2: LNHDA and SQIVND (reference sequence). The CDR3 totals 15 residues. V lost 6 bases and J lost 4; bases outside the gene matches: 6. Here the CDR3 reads CASSAPLAGADTQYF. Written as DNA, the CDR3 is TGTGCCAGTAGCGCCCCACTAGCGGGAGCAGATACGCAGTATTTT.

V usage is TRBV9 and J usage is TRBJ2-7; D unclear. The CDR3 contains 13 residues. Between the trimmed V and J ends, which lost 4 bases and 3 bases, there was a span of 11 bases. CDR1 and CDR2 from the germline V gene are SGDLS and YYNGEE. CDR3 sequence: CASSPYLNYEQYF. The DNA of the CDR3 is TGTGCCAGCAGCCCCTACTTGAACTACGAGCAGTACTTC.

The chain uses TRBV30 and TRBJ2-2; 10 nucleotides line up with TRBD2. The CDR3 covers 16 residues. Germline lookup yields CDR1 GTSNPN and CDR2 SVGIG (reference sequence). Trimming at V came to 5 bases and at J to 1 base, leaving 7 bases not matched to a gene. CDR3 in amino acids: CAWGVLAGMNTGELFF. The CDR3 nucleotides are TGTGCCTGGGGAGTACTAGCGGGGATGAACACCGGGGAGCTGTTTTTT. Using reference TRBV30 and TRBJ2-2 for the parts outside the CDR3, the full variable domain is SQTIHQWPATLVQPVGSPLSLECTVEGTSNPNLYWYRQAAGRGLQLLFYSVGIGQISSEVPQNLSASRPQDRQFILSSKKLLLSDSGFYLCAWGVLAGMNTGELFFGEGSRLTVL.

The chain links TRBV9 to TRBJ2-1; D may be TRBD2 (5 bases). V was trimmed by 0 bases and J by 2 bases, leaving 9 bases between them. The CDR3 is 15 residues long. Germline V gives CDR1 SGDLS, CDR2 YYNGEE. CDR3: CASSVAGNPYNEQFF. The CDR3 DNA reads TGTGCCAGCAGCGTAGCCGGGAACCCCTACAATGAGCAGTTCTTC.

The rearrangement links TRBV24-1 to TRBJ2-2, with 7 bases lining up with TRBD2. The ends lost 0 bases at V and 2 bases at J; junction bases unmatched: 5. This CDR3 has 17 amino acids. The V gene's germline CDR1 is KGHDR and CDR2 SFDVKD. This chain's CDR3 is CATSDLGTTYNTGELFF. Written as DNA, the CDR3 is TGTGCCACCAGTGATTTGGGGACTACCTACAACACCGGGGAGCTGTTTTTT.

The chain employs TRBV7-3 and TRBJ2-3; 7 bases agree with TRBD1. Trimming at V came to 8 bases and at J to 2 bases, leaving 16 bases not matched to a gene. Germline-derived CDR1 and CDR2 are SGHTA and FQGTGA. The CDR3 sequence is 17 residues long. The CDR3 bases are TGTGCCAGCGCTGCAAAGGATCCGGGACAGCTCACAGATACGCAGTATTTT. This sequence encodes CASAAKDPGQLTDTQYF.

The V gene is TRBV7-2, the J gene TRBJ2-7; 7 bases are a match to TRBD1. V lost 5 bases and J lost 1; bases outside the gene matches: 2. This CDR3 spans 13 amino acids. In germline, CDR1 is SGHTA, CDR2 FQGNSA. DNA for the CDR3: TGTGCCAGCAGCCCGGGACAGTCCTACGAGCAGTACTTC. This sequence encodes CASSPGQSYEQYF. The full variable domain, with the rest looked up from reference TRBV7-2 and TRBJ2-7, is GAGVSQSPSNKVTEKGKDVELRCDPISGHTALYWYRQSLGQGLEFLIYFQGNSAPDKSGLPSDRFSAERTGGSVSTLTIQRTQQEDSAVYLCASSPGQSYEQYFGPGTRLTVT.

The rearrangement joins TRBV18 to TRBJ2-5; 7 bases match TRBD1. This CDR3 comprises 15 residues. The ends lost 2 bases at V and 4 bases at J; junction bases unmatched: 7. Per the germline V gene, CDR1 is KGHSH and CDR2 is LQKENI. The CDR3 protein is CASSPTNRGGETQYF. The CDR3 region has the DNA TGTGCCAGCTCACCAACAAACAGGGGTGGAGAGACCCAGTACTTC. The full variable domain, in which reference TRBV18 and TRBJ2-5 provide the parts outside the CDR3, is NAGVMQNPRHLVRRRGQEARLRCSPMKGHSHVYWYRQLPEEGLKFMVYLQKENIIDESGMPKERFSAEFPKEGPSILRIQQVVRGDSAAYFCASSPTNRGGETQYFGPGTRLLVL.

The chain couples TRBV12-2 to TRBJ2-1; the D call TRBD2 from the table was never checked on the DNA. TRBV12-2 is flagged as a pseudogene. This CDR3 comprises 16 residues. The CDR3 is CASRLAGLARNNEQFF. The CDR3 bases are TGTGCAAGTCGCTTAGCGGGGCTAGCGAGGAACAATGAGCAGTTCTTC.

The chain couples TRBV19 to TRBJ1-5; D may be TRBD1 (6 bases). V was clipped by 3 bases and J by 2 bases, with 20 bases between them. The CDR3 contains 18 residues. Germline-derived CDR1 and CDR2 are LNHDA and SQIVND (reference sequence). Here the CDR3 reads CASSIGGQQGMRNQPQHF. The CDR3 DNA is TGTGCCAGTAGTATTGGGGGACAACAGGGAATGCGCAATCAGCCCCAGCATTTT.

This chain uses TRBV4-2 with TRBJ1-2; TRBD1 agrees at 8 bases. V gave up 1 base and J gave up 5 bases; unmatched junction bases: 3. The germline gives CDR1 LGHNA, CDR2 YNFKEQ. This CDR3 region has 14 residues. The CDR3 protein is CASSQVGQGYGYTF. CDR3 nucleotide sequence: TGTGCCAGCAGCCAAGTTGGACAGGGTTATGGCTACACCTTC.

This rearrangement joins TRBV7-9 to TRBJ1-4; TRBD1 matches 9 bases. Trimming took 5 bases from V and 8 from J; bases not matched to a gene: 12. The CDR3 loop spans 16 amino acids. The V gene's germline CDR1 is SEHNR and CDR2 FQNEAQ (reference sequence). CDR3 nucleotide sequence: TGTGCCAGCAGCGGCTTACCGGGACAGGGTCGGGAAAAACTGTTTTTT. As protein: CASSGLPGQGREKLFF.

This chain's CDR3 is CASSHDVGAGYTF. The CDR3 nucleotides read TGCGCCAGCAGCCATGACGTAGGGGCTGGCTACACCTTC. This sequence joins TRBV4-1 and TRBJ1-2; maybe TRBD1 (5 bases). CDR1 and CDR2 (germline): MGHRA, YSYEKL. Deletions cut 3 bases from V and 7 bases from J, with 12 bases between. CDR3 length equals 13 residues.

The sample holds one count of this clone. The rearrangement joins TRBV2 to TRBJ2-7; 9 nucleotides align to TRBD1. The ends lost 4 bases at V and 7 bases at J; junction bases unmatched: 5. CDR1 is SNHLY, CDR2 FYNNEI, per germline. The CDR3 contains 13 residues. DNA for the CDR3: TGTGCCAGCAGTGCGGACAGGGGCCGAGAGCAGTACTTC. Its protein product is CASSADRGREQYF.

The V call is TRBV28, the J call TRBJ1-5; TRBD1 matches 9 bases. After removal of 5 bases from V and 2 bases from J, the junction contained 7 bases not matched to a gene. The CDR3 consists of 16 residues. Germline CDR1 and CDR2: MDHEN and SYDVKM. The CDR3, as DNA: TGTGCCAGCAGTAGCACGGGACAGGGAGGCAATCAGCCCCAGCATTTT. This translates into CASSSTGQGGNQPQHF.

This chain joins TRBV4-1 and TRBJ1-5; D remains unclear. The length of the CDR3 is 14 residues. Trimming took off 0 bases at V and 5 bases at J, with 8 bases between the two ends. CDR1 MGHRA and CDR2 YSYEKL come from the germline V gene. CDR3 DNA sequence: TGCGCCAGCAGCCAAGAGCGGGTTGATCAGCCCCAGCATTTT. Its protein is CASSQERVDQPQHF.

CDR3 loop: CASSPVEDQPQHF. CDR3 in DNA: TGTGCCAGCTCACCGGTGGAGGATCAGCCCCAGCATTTT. The gene calls are TRBV18 and TRBJ1-5; D not resolved. The germline CDR1 and CDR2 sequences are KGHSH and LQKENI. Trimming pared 3 bases from V and 5 bases from J, leaving 8 bases between. This CDR3 region has 13 residues.

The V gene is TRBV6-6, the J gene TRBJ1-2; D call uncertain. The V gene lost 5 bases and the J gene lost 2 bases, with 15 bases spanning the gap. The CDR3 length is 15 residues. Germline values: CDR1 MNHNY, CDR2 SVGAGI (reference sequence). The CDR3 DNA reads TGTGCCAGCAGTCCCCTGGCAGGTCTCAACTATGGCTACACCTTC. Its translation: CASSPLAGLNYGYTF.

This CDR3 is CASRVPGQGDGYTF. The CDR3 nucleotides are TGTGCCAGCAGAGTACCGGGACAGGGTGATGGCTACACCTTC. V is TRBV28 and J is TRBJ1-2, with 9 nucleotides matching TRBD1. The CDR3 extends over 14 amino acids. Per germline, CDR1 MDHEN and CDR2 SYDVKM. The junction had 8 bases not matched to a gene; V was cut back by 6 bases and J by 6 bases.